A single sample gave rise to the 2 T cell receptor beta chains below, sequenced in a study of OX40 agonist ivuxolimab in advanced cancers. Method: immunoSEQ multiplex PCR; TCRdb's copy keeps in-frame clones and lacks some. The sample has roughly 35,000 clones, 65% to 85% seen once. The sample here was CD4+ or CD8+ T cells sorted from blood, taken in a trial of the OX40 agonist ivuxolimab. These receptor sequences come from an adult with an advanced solid tumor such as melanoma, head and neck, liver or kidney cancer.

V gene TRBV10-3 combines with J gene TRBJ1-2; no firm D call. The V end was cut by 0 bases, the J end by 10 bases, with 12 bases between. Germline V gene lookup returns CDR1 ENHRY and CDR2 SYGVKD. The CDR3 has 13 amino acids. CDR3 residues: CAISESDASDYTF. DNA for the CDR3: TGTGCCATCAGTGAGTCTGATGCATCTGACTACACCTTC.

The chain employs TRBV15 and TRBJ1-5, with D unresolved. V lost 5 bases and J lost 3, with 14 bases in between. The germline CDR1 and CDR2 sequences are LNHNV and YYDKDF (reference sequence). This CDR3 comprises 15 residues. CDR3 region: CATSVGEGYNQPQHF. The CDR3 region has the DNA TGTGCCACCAGCGTCGGGGAGGGCTACAATCAGCCCCAGCATTTT.